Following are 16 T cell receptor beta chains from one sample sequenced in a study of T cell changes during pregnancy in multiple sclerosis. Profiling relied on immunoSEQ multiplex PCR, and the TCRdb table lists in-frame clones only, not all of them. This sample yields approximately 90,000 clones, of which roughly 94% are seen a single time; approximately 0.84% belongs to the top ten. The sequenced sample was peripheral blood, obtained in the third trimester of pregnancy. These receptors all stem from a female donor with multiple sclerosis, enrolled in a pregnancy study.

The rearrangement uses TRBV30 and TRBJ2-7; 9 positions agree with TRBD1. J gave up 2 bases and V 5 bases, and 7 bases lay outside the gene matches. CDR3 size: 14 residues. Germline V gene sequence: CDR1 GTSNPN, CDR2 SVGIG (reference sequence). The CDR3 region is CAWQDRGSTYEQYF. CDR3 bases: TGTGCCTGGCAAGACAGGGGGAGCACCTACGAGCAGTACTTC. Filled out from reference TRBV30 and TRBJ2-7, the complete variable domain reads SQTIHQWPATLVQPVGSPLSLECTVEGTSNPNLYWYRQAAGRGLQLLFYSVGIGQISSEVPQNLSASRPQDRQFILSSKKLLLSDSGFYLCAWQDRGSTYEQYFGPGTRLTVT.

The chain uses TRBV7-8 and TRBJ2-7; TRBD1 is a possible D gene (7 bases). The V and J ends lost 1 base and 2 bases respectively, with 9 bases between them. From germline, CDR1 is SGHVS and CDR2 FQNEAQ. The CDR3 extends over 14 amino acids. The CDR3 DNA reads TGTGCCAGCAGCTTAGGGAGGGGGCCCTACGAGCAGTACTTC. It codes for CASSLGRGPYEQYF.

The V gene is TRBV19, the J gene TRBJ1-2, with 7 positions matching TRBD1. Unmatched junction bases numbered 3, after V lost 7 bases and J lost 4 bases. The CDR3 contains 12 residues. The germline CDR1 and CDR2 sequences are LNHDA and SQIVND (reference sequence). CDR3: CASTGGTYGYTF. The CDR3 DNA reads TGTGCCAGTACAGGGGGGACCTATGGCTACACCTTC.

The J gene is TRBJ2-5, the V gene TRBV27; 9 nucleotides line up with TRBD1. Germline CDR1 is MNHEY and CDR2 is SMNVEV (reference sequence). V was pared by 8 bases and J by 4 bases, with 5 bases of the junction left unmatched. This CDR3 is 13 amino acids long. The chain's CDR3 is CASGRQGGETQYF. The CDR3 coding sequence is TGTGCCAGCGGAAGACAGGGGGGAGAGACCCAGTACTTC.

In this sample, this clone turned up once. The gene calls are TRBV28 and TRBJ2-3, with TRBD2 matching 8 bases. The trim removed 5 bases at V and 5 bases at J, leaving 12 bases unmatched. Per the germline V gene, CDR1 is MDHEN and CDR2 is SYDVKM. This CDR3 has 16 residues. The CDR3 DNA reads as TGTGCCAGCAGTCTTCAATTTAGCGGGATAAGAGATACGCAGTATTTT. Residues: CASSLQFSGIRDTQYF.

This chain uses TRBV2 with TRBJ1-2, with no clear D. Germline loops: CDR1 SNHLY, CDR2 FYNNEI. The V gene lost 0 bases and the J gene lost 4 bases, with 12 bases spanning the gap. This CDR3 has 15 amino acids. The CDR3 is CASSEALGGIYGYTF. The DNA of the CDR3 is TGTGCCAGCAGTGAAGCGCTTGGCGGAATCTATGGCTACACCTTC.

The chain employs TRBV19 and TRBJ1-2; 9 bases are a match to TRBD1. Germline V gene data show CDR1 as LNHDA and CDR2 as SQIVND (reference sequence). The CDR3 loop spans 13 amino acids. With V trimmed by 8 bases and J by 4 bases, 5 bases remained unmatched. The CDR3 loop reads CASRRDRAYGYTF. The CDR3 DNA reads TGTGCCAGTCGCCGGGACAGGGCCTATGGCTACACCTTC.

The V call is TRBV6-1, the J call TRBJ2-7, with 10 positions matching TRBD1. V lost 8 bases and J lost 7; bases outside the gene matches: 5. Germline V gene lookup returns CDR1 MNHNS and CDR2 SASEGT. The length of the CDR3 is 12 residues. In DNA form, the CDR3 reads TGTGCCAGCGGGACAGGGGTGGGAGAGCAGTACTTC. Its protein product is CASGTGVGEQYF.

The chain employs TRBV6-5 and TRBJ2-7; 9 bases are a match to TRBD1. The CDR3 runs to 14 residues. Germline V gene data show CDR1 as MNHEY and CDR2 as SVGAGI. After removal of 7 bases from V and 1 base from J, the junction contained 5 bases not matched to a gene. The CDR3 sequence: CASTAGTGSYEQYF. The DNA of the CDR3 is TGTGCCAGCACCGCCGGGACAGGGTCCTACGAGCAGTACTTC.

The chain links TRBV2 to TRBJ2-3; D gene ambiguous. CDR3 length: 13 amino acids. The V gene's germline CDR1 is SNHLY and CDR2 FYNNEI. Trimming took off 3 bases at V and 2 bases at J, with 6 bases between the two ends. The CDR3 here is CASSDPTTDTQYF. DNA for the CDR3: TGTGCCAGCAGTGATCCTACCACAGATACGCAGTATTTT.

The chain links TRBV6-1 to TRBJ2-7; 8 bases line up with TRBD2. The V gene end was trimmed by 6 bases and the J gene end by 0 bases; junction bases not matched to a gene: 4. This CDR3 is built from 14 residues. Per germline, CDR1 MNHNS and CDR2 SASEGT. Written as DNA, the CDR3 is TGTGCCAGCAGATCCAGCGGGAGCTCCTACGAGCAGTACTTC. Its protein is CASRSSGSSYEQYF.

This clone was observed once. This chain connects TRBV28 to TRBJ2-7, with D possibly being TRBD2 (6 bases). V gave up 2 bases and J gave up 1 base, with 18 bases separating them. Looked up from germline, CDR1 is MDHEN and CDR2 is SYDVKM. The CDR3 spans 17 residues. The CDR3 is CASSLRGRGIGSYEQYF. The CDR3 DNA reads TGTGCCAGCAGTTTAAGGGGACGCGGGATCGGTTCCTACGAGCAGTACTTC. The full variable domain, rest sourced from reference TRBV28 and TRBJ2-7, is DVKVTQSSRYLVKRTGEKVFLECVQDMDHENMFWYRQDPGLGLRLIYFSYDVKMKEKGDIPEGYSVSREKKERFSLILESASTNQTSMYLCASSLRGRGIGSYEQYFGPGTRLTVT.

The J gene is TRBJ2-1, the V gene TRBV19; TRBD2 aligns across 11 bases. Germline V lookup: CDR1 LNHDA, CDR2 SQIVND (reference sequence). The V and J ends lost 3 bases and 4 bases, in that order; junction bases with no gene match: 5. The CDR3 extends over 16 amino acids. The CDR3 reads CASSISGTSGYNEQFF. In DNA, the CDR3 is TGTGCCAGTAGTATTTCCGGGACTAGCGGATACAATGAGCAGTTCTTC.

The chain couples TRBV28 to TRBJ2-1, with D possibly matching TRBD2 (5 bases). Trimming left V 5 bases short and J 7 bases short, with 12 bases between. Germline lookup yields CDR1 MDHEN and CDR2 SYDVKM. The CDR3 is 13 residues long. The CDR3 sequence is CASSTQLGNEQFF. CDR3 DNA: TGTGCCAGCAGTACACAACTAGGAAATGAGCAGTTCTTC.

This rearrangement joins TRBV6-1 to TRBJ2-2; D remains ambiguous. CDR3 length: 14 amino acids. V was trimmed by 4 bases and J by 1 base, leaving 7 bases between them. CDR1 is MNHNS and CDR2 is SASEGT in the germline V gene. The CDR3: CASSVKQNTGELFF. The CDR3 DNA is TGTGCCAGCAGTGTAAAACAGAACACCGGGGAGCTGTTTTTT.

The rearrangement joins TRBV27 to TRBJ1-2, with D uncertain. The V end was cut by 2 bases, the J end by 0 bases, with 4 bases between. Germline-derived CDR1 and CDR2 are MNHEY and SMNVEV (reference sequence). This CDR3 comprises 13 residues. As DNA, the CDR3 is TGTGCCAGCAGTTTACCAGCTAACTATGGCTACACCTTC. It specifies CASSLPANYGYTF.